This record looks at one TCR beta chain sequence and its context. This clonotype appeared a few times. Its antigen specificity is not known. Base qualities are not provided; no much larger clone lies one nucleotide away. The data were taken from a study of T cell repertoires in cytomegalovirus infection (dated by TCRdb to about 2019). About the study as a whole: Donor HLA type was relevant to the analysis, because carriage of CMV infection together with the matching HLA type was indicated by public TCR beta signatures.

Findings and caveats that apply to the study as a whole: The ex vivo response was dominated by HLA-C-restricted CMV-specific TCR beta clonotypes, which also provided the single most frequent clonotype in two of eight donors. In both this cohort and an independent cohort of more than 350 donors, the cumulative frequency of public TCR beta family members distinguished carriers of CMV infection plus the relevant HLA type.

The CDR3 starts with the cysteine, ends with the phenylalanine, and has 19 residues. Only the CDR3 region is kept as DNA, spanning 57 bases read in frame from base 1. The germline V end is reduced by 5 bases and the J end by 5 bases; junction bases left unmatched: 17. From a lookup of the germline V gene, CDR1 and CDR2 are SGHAT and FQNNGV. This sample was sequenced with an Illumina HiSeq 1500. The raw public data were reprocessed by TCRdb itself: fastp quality trimming at Q25, MiXCR clonotype calling, in-frame beta chains only. A single entry per CDR3 protein holds the most common genes and DNA from its merged rows. The sample contains some 440,000 distinct CDR3 sequences, roughly 31% of them found a single time. The ten largest clones add up to about 13% of the sample.

Sample: PBMCs. The rearranged chain carries TRBV11-2 and TRBJ2-2, and TRBD2 aligns with 10 junction nucleotides. The TCR comes from a human donor in good health (CMV status not recorded). Some clones in this sample may be carry-over from other donors' samples. The DNA reads as follows: TGTGCCAGCAGCCCCTACCAACTAGGACTAGCGGCTTGGACCGGGGAGCTGTTTTTT. Protein translation: CASSPYQLGLAAWTGELFF.